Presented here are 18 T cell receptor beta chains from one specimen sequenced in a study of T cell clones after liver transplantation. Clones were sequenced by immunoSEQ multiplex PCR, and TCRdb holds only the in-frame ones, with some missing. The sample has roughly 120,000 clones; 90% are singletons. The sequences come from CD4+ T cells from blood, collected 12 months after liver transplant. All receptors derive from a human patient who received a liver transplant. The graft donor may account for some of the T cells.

The CDR3 DNA is TGTGCCAGCAGCCGGACAACCACTAATGAAAAACTGTTTTTT. Protein product: CASSRTTTNEKLFF. The chain links TRBV2 to TRBJ1-4, with a tentative D call TRBD1 (5 bases). The V end lost 6 bases, the J end lost 2 bases, and 10 bases lay between the germline ends. Germline V lookup: CDR1 SNHLY, CDR2 FYNNEI. This CDR3 has 14 amino acids.

CDR3 DNA sequence: TGTGCCAGCAGCTTAATTGGGAGCACTGAAGCTTTCTTT. It translates to CASSLIGSTEAFF. The chain links TRBV7-3 to TRBJ1-1; no definite D call. Germline-derived CDR1 and CDR2 are SGHTA and FQGTGA. The CDR3 has 13 amino acids. V lost 1 base to trimming and J lost 4 bases, with 7 bases between them.

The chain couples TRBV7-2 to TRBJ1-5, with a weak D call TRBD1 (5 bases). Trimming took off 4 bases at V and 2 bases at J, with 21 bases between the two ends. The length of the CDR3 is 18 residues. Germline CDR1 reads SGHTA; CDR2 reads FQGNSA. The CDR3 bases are TGTGCCAGCAGCTACCAGGGTCGCGGCGGAGGTGGCAATCAGCCCCAGCATTTT. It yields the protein CASSYQGRGGGGNQPQHF.

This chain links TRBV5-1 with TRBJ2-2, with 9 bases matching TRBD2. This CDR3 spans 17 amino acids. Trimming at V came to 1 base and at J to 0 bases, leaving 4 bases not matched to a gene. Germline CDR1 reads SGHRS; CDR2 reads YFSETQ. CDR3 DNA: TGCGCCAGCAGCTTGCCGGCGGGAGGGGCGAACACCGGGGAGCTGTTTTTT. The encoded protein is CASSLPAGGANTGELFF.

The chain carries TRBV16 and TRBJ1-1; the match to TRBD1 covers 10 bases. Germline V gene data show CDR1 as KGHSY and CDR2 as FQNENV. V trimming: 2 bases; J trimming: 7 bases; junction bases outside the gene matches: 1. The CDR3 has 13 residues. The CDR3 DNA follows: TGTGCCAGCAGCCAAGGACAGGGGGATGAAGCTTTCTTT. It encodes CASSQGQGDEAFF.

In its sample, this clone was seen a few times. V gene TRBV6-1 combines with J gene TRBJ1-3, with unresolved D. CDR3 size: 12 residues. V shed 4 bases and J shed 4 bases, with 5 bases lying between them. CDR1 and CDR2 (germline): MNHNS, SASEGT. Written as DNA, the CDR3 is TGTGCCAGCAGTGGCGGGGGAAACACCATATATTTT. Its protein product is CASSGGGNTIYF.

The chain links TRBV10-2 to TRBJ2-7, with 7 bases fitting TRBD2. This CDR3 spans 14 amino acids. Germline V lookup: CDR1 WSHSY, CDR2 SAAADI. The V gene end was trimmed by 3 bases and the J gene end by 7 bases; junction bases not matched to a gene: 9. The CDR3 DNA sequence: TGCGCCAGCAGTGAAAGGTGGCGGGAGAAGGAGCAGTACTTC. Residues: CASSERWREKEQYF.

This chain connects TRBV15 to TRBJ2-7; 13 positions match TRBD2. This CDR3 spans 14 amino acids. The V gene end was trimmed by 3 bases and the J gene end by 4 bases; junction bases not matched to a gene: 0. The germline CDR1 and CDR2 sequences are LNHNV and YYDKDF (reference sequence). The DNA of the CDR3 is TGTGCCACCAGCAGGACTAGCGGGAGGTACGAGCAGTACTTC. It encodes CATSRTSGRYEQYF.

The CDR3 sequence is CASSLLGADEQYF. The CDR3 coding sequence is TGTGCCAGCAGTTTACTTGGGGCCGACGAGCAGTACTTC. The rearrangement joins TRBV27 to TRBJ2-7; D perhaps matches TRBD1 (5 bases). Germline V CDR1 and CDR2: MNHEY, SMNVEV (reference sequence). Trimming removed 2 bases at V and 5 bases at J, with 10 bases between. CDR3 length equals 13 residues.

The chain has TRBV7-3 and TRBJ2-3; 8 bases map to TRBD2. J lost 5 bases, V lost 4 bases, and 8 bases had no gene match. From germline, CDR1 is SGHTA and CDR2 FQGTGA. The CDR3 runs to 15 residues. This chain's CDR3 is CASSSSGRGGDTQYF. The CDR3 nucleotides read TGTGCCAGCAGCTCGAGCGGGAGAGGGGGAGATACGCAGTATTTT.

CDR3 protein: CASSLEGLALYNEQFF. The CDR3 DNA is TGTGCCAGCAGCCTGGAGGGACTAGCCCTATACAATGAGCAGTTCTTC. This rearrangement joins TRBV14 to TRBJ2-1, with 9 bases aligning to TRBD2. The CDR3 is 16 amino acids. CDR1 is SGHDN and CDR2 is FVKESK in the germline V gene. V was pared by 4 bases and J by 4 bases, with 8 bases of the junction left unmatched.

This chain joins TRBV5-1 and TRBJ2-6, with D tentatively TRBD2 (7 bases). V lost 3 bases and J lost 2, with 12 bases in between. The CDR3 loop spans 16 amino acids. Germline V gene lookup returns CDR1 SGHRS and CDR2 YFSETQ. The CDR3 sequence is CASSSRGAAGANVLTF. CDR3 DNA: TGCGCCAGCAGCTCTCGGGGGGCAGCTGGGGCCAACGTCCTGACTTTC.

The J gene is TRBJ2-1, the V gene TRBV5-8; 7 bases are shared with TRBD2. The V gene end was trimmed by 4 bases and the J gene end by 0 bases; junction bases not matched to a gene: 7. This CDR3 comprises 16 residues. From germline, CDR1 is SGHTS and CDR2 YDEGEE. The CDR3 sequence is CASSPLGRSSYNEQFF. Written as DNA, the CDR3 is TGTGCCAGCAGCCCGCTCGGGAGGAGCTCCTACAATGAGCAGTTCTTC. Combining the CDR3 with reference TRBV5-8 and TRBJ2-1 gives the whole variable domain EAGVTQSPTHLIKTRGQQATLRCSPISGHTSVYWYQQALGLGLQFLLWYDEGEERNRGNFPPRFSGRQFPNYSSELNVNALELEDSALYLCASSPLGRSSYNEQFFGPGTRLTVL.

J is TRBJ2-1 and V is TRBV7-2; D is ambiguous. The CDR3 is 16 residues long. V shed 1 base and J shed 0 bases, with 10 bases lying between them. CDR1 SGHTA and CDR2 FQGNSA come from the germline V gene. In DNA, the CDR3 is TGTGCCAGCAGCTTAGTGGCGGTCCCCTCCTACAATGAGCAGTTCTTC. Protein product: CASSLVAVPSYNEQFF.

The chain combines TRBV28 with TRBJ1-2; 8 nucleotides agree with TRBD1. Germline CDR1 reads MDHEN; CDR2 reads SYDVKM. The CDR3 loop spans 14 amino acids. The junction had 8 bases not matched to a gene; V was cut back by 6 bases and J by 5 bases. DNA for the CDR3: TGTGCCAGCAGCAGGAGACAGGGGCTATATGGCTACACCTTC. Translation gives CASSRRQGLYGYTF.

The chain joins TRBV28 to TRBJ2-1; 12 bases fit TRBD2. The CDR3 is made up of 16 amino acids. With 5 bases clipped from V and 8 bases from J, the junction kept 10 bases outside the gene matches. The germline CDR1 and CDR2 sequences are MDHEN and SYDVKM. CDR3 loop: CASSENGLAGIDEQFF. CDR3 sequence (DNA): TGTGCCAGCAGTGAAAACGGACTAGCGGGAATCGATGAGCAGTTCTTC.

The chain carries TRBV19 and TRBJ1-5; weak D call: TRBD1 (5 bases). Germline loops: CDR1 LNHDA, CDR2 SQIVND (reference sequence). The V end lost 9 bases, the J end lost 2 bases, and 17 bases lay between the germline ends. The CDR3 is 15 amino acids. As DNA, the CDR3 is TGTGCCAGCAGTCGGGGGGGTTTTGGCAATCAGCCCCAGCATTTT. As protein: CASSRGGFGNQPQHF.

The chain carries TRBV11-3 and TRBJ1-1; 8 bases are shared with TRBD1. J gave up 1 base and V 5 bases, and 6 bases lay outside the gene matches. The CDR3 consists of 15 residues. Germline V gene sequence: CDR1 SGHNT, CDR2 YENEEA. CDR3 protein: CASSHRGLGNTEAFF. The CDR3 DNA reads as TGTGCCAGCAGCCACAGGGGGTTGGGGAACACTGAAGCTTTCTTT. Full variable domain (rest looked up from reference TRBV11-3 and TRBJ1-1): EAGVVQSPRYKIIEKKQPVAFWCNPISGHNTLYWYLQNLGQGPELLIRYENEEAVDDSQLPKDRFSAERLKGVDSTLKIQPAELGDSAVYLCASSHRGLGNTEAFFGQGTRLTVV.